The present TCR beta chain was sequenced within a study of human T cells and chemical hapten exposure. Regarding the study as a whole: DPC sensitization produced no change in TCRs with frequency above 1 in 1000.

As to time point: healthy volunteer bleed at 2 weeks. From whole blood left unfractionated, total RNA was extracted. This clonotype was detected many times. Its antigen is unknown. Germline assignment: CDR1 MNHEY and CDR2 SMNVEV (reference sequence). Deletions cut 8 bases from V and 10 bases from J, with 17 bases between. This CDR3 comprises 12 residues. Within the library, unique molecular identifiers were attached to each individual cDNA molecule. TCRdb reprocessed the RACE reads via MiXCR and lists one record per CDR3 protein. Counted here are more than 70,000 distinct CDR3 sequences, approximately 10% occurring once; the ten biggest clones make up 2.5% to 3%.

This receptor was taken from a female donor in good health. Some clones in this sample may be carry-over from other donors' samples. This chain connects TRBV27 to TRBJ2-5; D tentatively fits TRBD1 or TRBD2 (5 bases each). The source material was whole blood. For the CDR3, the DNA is TGTGCCAGCTGGGACGGGCGTAGGGTCCAGTACTTC. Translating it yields CASWDGRRVQYF.